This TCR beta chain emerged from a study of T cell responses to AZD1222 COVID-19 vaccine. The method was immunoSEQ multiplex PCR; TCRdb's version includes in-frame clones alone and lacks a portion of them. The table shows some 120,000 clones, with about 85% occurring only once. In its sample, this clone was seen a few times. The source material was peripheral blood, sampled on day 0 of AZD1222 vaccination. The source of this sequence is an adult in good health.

The CDR3 bases are TGTGCCAGCAGCTTGGATCTATCGAGGGGATATACGCAGTATTTT. It yields the protein CASSLDLSRGYTQYF. The chain has TRBV5-4 and TRBJ2-3; D is possibly TRBD1 or TRBD2 (5 bases each). The CDR3 is made up of 15 amino acids. Germline lookup yields CDR1 SGHNT and CDR2 YYREEE (reference sequence). Trimming took off 0 bases at V and 7 bases at J, with 15 bases between the two ends.